The 26 T cell receptor beta chains in this list originate from one sample, sequenced in a study of early stage breast cancer tumors. Generated by immunoSEQ multiplex PCR, the TCRdb table keeps only in-frame clones and is missing some. The profile shows 25,000 to 35,000 clones, approximately 80% of them singletons. Sequencing used blood. All receptors come from a person aged 55 to 75 with breast cancer.

V is TRBV28 and J is TRBJ1-3; D unclear. The CDR3 length is 16 residues. Germline lookup yields CDR1 MDHEN and CDR2 SYDVKM. V dropped 5 bases and J dropped 0 bases, with 14 bases sitting between them. CDR3 sequence (DNA): TGTGCCAGCAGTCCACTCCTAGGAGCCTCTGGAAACACCATATATTTT. Translated, it gives CASSPLLGASGNTIYF. Together with reference TRBV28 and TRBJ1-3, the CDR3 gives the full variable domain: DVKVTQSSRYLVKRTGEKVFLECVQDMDHENMFWYRQDPGLGLRLIYFSYDVKMKEKGDIPEGYSVSREKKERFSLILESASTNQTSMYLCASSPLLGASGNTIYFGEGSWLTVV.

The genes are TRBV5-6 and TRBJ1-5; possible D gene TRBD1, 6 bases. Germline values: CDR1 SGHDT, CDR2 YYEEEE. The V and J ends lost 1 base and 10 bases respectively, with 12 bases between them. This CDR3 is 13 amino acids long. Written as DNA, the CDR3 is TGTGCCAGCAGCTTGAACAGGGTGGGACCCCAGCATTTT. Translating gives CASSLNRVGPQHF.

This clone was recorded once. The J gene is TRBJ2-1, the V gene TRBV10-2; 9 nucleotides agree with TRBD2. V trimming: 5 bases; J trimming: 6 bases; junction bases outside the gene matches: 8. This CDR3 is 15 amino acids long. CDR1 and CDR2 (germline): WSHSY, SAAADI. The CDR3 protein is CASSSLGGLANEQFF. The CDR3 region has the DNA TGCGCCAGCAGTTCCCTCGGGGGACTAGCCAATGAGCAGTTCTTC.

The chain has TRBV15 and TRBJ1-5, with 11 bases aligning to TRBD1. This CDR3 is 17 amino acids long. V dropped 4 bases and J dropped 2; count of bases not matched to a gene: 7. Per germline, CDR1 LNHNV and CDR2 YYDKDF (reference sequence). CDR3 sequence (DNA): TGTGCCACCAGCACAGGACAGGGGGCGCAGGGCAATCAGCCCCAGCATTTT. Translated: CATSTGQGAQGNQPQHF.

The V call is TRBV19, the J call TRBJ2-1, with 11 nucleotides matching TRBD2. V shed 5 bases and J 6 bases; nucleotides not matched to a gene: 6. This CDR3 region has 15 residues. Germline CDR1 LNHDA, CDR2 SQIVND (reference sequence). CDR3 protein: CASSSLAGGGNEQFF. The CDR3 DNA reads TGTGCCAGTAGTTCTCTAGCGGGAGGAGGCAATGAGCAGTTCTTC. Looking up the rest from reference TRBV19 and TRBJ2-1 gives the full variable domain: DGGITQSPKYLFRKEGQNVTLSCEQNLNHDAMYWYRQDPGQGLRLIYYSQIVNDFQKGDIAEGYSVSREKKESFPLTVTSAQKNPTAFYLCASSSLAGGGNEQFFGPGTRLTVL.

The V gene is TRBV7-7, the J gene TRBJ2-2, with a tentative D call TRBD2 (6 bases). Between the trimmed V and J ends, which lost 5 bases and 5 bases, there was a span of 18 bases. CDR3 length: 16 residues. Germline V CDR1 and CDR2: SSHAT, FNYEAQ (reference sequence). CDR3 DNA: TGTGCCAGCAGCACTATTCCGGGGGAGTCTACCGGGGAGCTGTTTTTT. It is translated as CASSTIPGESTGELFF.

The chain joins TRBV18 to TRBJ1-4, with 8 positions matching TRBD1. CDR1 and CDR2 (germline): KGHSH, LQKENI. CDR3 length: 13 amino acids. The trim removed 6 bases at V and 5 bases at J, leaving 2 bases unmatched. The CDR3 sequence: CASSRGQNEKLFF. The DNA for the CDR3 is TGTGCCAGCTCCAGGGGGCAGAATGAAAAACTGTTTTTT. Combining the CDR3 with reference TRBV18 and TRBJ1-4 gives the whole variable domain NAGVMQNPRHLVRRRGQEARLRCSPMKGHSHVYWYRQLPEEGLKFMVYLQKENIIDESGMPKERFSAEFPKEGPSILRIQQVVRGDSAAYFCASSRGQNEKLFFGSGTQLSVL.

The chain combines TRBV4-3 with TRBJ2-1, with no clear D. The germline gives CDR1 LGHNA, CDR2 YSLEER. V was clipped by 4 bases and J by 5 bases, with 12 bases between them. There are 14 residues in the CDR3. The CDR3 nucleotides are TGCGCCAGCAGCCTTCTAGATTCTGACAATGAGCAGTTCTTC. Translating it yields CASSLLDSDNEQFF.

The chain carries TRBV2 and TRBJ2-5; the match to TRBD2 covers 7 bases. The CDR3 is 15 residues long. Germline V gene sequence: CDR1 SNHLY, CDR2 FYNNEI. V was pared by 3 bases and J by 4 bases, with 8 bases of the junction left unmatched. DNA for the CDR3: TGTGCCAGCAGTGATCTCGGACTAGTGGTAGAGACCCAGTACTTC. Protein product: CASSDLGLVVETQYF.

V gene TRBV5-4 combines with J gene TRBJ2-7, with 9 bases aligning to TRBD2. V shed 4 bases, J shed 5 bases, and the junction held 10 bases outside the gene matches. In germline, CDR1 is SGHNT, CDR2 YYREEE (reference sequence). The CDR3 has 15 amino acids. The CDR3 spells CASSINSGSLDEQYF. In DNA form, the CDR3 reads TGTGCCAGCAGCATCAATAGCGGGAGTCTCGACGAGCAGTACTTC.

J is TRBJ2-7 and V is TRBV7-2; D not certain. CDR3 length equals 13 residues. V lost 4 bases and J lost 5, with 12 bases in between. Germline V gene data show CDR1 as SGHTA and CDR2 as FQGNSA. CDR3: CASSSRPPNEQYF. The DNA for the CDR3 is TGTGCCAGCAGCTCCCGTCCCCCTAACGAGCAGTACTTC. Full variable domain (remainder filled in from reference TRBV7-2 and TRBJ2-7): GAGVSQSPSNKVTEKGKDVELRCDPISGHTALYWYRQSLGQGLEFLIYFQGNSAPDKSGLPSDRFSAERTGGSVSTLTIQRTQQEDSAVYLCASSSRPPNEQYFGPGTRLTVT.

The V call is TRBV11-2, the J call TRBJ1-2; D uncertain. The germline CDR1 and CDR2 sequences are SGHAT and FQNNGV. The ends were cut back, 1 base at V and 4 bases at J, with 13 bases in the middle. The CDR3 is 15 residues long. CDR3 bases: TGTGCCAGCAGCTTAGTTCCCGGGGAGGGCTATGGCTACACCTTC. Protein product: CASSLVPGEGYGYTF. Drawing the rest from reference TRBV11-2 and TRBJ1-2, the complete variable domain is EAGVAQSPRYKIIEKRQSVAFWCNPISGHATLYWYQQILGQGPKLLIQFQNNGVVDDSQLPKDRFSAERLKGVDSTLKIQPAKLEDSAVYLCASSLVPGEGYGYTFGSGTRLTVV.

The V call is TRBV4-1, the J call TRBJ2-7; 8 positions agree with TRBD2. The germline CDR1 and CDR2 sequences are MGHRA and YSYEKL. The ends lost 1 base at V and 4 bases at J; junction bases unmatched: 6. The CDR3 extends over 15 amino acids. The CDR3 loop reads CASSQGYSGGYEQYF. CDR3 DNA: TGCGCCAGCAGCCAAGGGTACAGCGGGGGATACGAGCAGTACTTC.

The chain is built from TRBV5-4 and TRBJ1-1, with a possible D match to TRBD1 (5 bases). Germline CDR1 is SGHNT and CDR2 is YYREEE (reference sequence). V lost 4 bases, J lost 0 bases, and 16 bases lay in between. The CDR3 has 16 amino acids. For the CDR3, the DNA is TGTGCCAGCAGCCCGCTGGATGGGGGGATGAACACTGAAGCTTTCTTT. Translated: CASSPLDGGMNTEAFF.

This sequence joins TRBV4-1 and TRBJ1-4; D not certain. Trimming pared 0 bases from V and 9 bases from J, leaving 17 bases between. The germline gives CDR1 MGHRA, CDR2 YSYEKL. The CDR3 is 16 amino acids. The CDR3 loop is CASSQDPRRRVKKLFF. The CDR3 DNA follows: TGCGCCAGCAGCCAAGATCCTCGAAGGAGGGTTAAAAAACTGTTTTTT.

The V and J genes are TRBV18 and TRBJ2-5, with 15 bases that match TRBD2. The CDR3 has 17 amino acids. V lost 0 bases to trimming and J lost 1 base; unmatched junction nucleotides: 0. Per the germline V gene, CDR1 is KGHSH and CDR2 is LQKENI. The CDR3 is CASSPPGLAGGQETQYF. The CDR3, as DNA: TGTGCCAGCTCACCACCGGGACTAGCGGGAGGCCAAGAGACCCAGTACTTC.

The rearrangement links TRBV20-1 to TRBJ2-1; D ambiguous. The CDR3 totals 11 residues. CDR1 is DFQATT, CDR2 SNEGSKA, per germline (reference sequence). V was clipped by 5 bases and J by 7 bases, with 9 bases between them. This CDR3 is CSAPPLNEQFF. CDR3 DNA sequence: TGCAGTGCTCCCCCTTTAAATGAGCAGTTCTTC.

The chain joins TRBV28 to TRBJ1-2; tentatively, D is TRBD1 (5 bases). Germline V gene lookup returns CDR1 MDHEN and CDR2 SYDVKM. The CDR3 loop spans 11 amino acids. The CDR3 reads CVTRGNYGYTF. CDR3 coding DNA: TGTGTCACAAGGGGCAACTATGGCTACACCTTC.

The gene calls are TRBV5-6 and TRBJ1-5, with D perhaps matching TRBD1 (6 bases). V gave up 0 bases and J gave up 5 bases, with 12 bases separating them. Germline loops: CDR1 SGHDT, CDR2 YYEEEE. The CDR3 has 15 residues. The CDR3 region is CASSLAGTRDQPQHF. The CDR3 nucleotides are TGTGCCAGCAGCTTGGCCGGGACAAGAGATCAGCCCCAGCATTTT.

The rearrangement links TRBV5-5 to TRBJ1-2; D gene ambiguous. The germline gives CDR1 SGHKS, CDR2 YYEKEE (reference sequence). V lost 1 base and J lost 3, with 13 bases in between. CDR3 size: 15 residues. The CDR3 loop is CASSLRPSADYGYTF. CDR3 in DNA: TGTGCCAGCAGCTTGAGACCTTCCGCGGACTATGGCTACACCTTC. The full variable domain, its missing parts supplied by reference TRBV5-5 and TRBJ1-2, is DAGVTQSPTHLIKTRGQQVTLRCSPISGHKSVSWYQQVLGQGPQFIFQYYEKEERGRGNFPDRFSARQFPNYSSELNVNALLLGDSALYLCASSLRPSADYGYTFGSGTRLTVV.

The chain has TRBV9 and TRBJ1-2; D is perhaps TRBD1 (5 bases). Germline CDR1 reads SGDLS; CDR2 reads YYNGEE. The CDR3 is made up of 13 amino acids. V was shortened by 4 bases and J by 8 bases, with 15 bases between the two germline ends. CDR3 sequence: CASSSRGEGGYTF. Here the CDR3 DNA reads TGTGCCAGCAGCTCCCGGGGGGAGGGCGGCTACACCTTC.

The chain uses TRBV7-6 and TRBJ2-7, with 10 bases matching TRBD2. J gave up 0 bases and V 5 bases, and 13 bases lay outside the gene matches. CDR1 is SGHVS and CDR2 is FNYEAQ in the germline V gene. This CDR3 comprises 18 residues. The CDR3 sequence is CASSPRGAGGTGSYEQYF. DNA of the CDR3: TGTGCCAGCAGCCCACGAGGAGCGGGAGGGACCGGCTCCTACGAGCAGTACTTC.

The chain carries TRBV2 and TRBJ2-2, with D tentatively TRBD2 (6 bases). Trimming removed 9 bases from V and 5 bases from J, with 10 bases in between. Germline loops: CDR1 SNHLY, CDR2 FYNNEI. The CDR3 has 12 residues. CDR3 sequence: CARGTATGELFF. The CDR3 DNA follows: TGTGCCAGGGGGACTGCTACCGGGGAGCTGTTTTTT. Full variable domain (rest looked up from reference TRBV2 and TRBJ2-2): EPEVTQTPSHQVTQMGQEVILRCVPISNHLYFYWYRQILGQKVEFLVSFYNNEISEKSEIFDDQFSVERPDGSNFTLKIRSTKLEDSAMYFCARGTATGELFFGEGSRLTVL.

The chain joins TRBV13 to TRBJ2-2, with TRBD2 matching 11 bases. This CDR3 contains 20 residues. The V and J ends lost 3 bases and 1 base, in that order; junction bases with no gene match: 13. Germline CDR1 PRHDT, CDR2 FYEKMQ (reference sequence). CDR3 region: CASSLYVRSSGRGNTGELFF. For the CDR3, the DNA is TGTGCCAGCAGCTTGTACGTCCGGAGTAGCGGGAGGGGGAACACCGGGGAGCTGTTTTTT.

The chain has TRBV7-2 and TRBJ2-6, with D maybe TRBD1 (6 bases). The CDR3 contains 15 residues. CDR1 and CDR2 from the germline V gene are SGHTA and FQGNSA. V was trimmed by 11 bases and J by 2 bases, leaving 16 bases between them. CDR3 sequence: CAGGQQGPGANVLTF. In DNA, the CDR3 is TGTGCCGGGGGCCAACAAGGACCTGGGGCCAACGTCCTGACTTTC.

The chain joins TRBV7-8 to TRBJ2-1; 7 bases fit TRBD1. V lost 0 bases, J lost 6 bases, and 8 bases stayed unmatched. There are 16 residues in the CDR3. Germline V gene sequence: CDR1 SGHVS, CDR2 FQNEAQ. Written as DNA, the CDR3 is TGTGCCAGCAGCTTAGCCCCGACAGGGTCTCTCAATGAGCAGTTCTTC. Amino acids: CASSLAPTGSLNEQFF.